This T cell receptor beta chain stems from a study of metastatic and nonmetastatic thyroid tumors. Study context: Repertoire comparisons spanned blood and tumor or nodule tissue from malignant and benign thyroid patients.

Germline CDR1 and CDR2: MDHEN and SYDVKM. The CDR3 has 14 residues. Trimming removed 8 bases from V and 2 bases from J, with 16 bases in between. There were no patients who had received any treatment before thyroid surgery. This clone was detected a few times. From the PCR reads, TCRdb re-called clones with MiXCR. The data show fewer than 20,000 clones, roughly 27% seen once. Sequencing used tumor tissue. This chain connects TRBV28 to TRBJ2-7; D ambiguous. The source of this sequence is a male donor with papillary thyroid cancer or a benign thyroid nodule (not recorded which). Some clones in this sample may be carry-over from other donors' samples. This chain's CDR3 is CASSTPGRTYEQYF. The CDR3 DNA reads TGTGCCAGCTCGACCCCGGGCCGTACCTACGAGCAGTACTTC.